This record looks at one TCR beta chain sequence and its context. Its antigen is undetermined. These data belong to a study of T cell responses to AZD1222 COVID-19 vaccine. On the study more broadly: Both about-4-week and about-12-week second-dose recipients were combined.

Study-level results: Spike was spanned by vaccine-associated CD4 TCRs, with dominance at 160-218 and 743-854. Only six people who got AZD1222 tested seropositive at baseline. White British donors predominated, females outnumbered males, and clonal diversity was possibly underestimated.

Germline V gene sequence: CDR1 SGHDT, CDR2 YYEEEE. CDR3 size: 13 residues. V was shortened by 2 bases and J by 7 bases, with 7 bases between the two germline ends. Sequenced by immunoSEQ multiplex PCR; TCRdb stores in-frame clones only, minus some. The table shows about 130,000 clones, with roughly 92% occurring only once. The chain is built from TRBV5-6 and TRBJ1-6, with D perhaps TRBD1 (5 bases). Material: peripheral blood, obtained on day 0 of AZD1222 vaccination. This TCR was recovered from an adult in good health. CDR3 in DNA: TGTGCCAGCAGCTTCGGGGGGAATTCACCCCTCCACTTT. The encoded protein is CASSFGGNSPLHF. Looking up the rest from reference TRBV5-6 and TRBJ1-6 gives the full variable domain: DAGVTQSPTHLIKTRGQQVTLRCSPKSGHDTVSWYQQALGQGPQFIFQYYEEEERQRGNFPDRFSGHQFPNYSSELNVNALLLGDSALYLCASSFGGNSPLHFGNGTRLTVT.